The 31 T cell receptor beta chains given below trace back to one sample, sequenced in a study of T cell changes during pregnancy in multiple sclerosis. Method: immunoSEQ multiplex PCR; TCRdb's copy keeps in-frame clones and lacks some. Of around 12,000 clones in the sample, 86% are singletons; the top ten hold 14% to 15%. The sequencing used CD8+ T cells from peripheral blood mononuclear cells, collected in the second trimester of pregnancy. These receptors were collected from a female donor in good health, enrolled as a control in a pregnancy study.

The V gene is TRBV11-2, the J gene TRBJ2-7, with a weak D call TRBD2 (6 bases). CDR3 length: 14 residues. Germline CDR1 reads SGHAT; CDR2 reads FQNNGV. Trimming stripped 3 bases from V and 2 bases from J, with 11 bases between. The CDR3 nucleotides are TGTGCCAGCAGCTTCGGCGGGGAAACCTACGAGCAGTACTTC. Its translation: CASSFGGETYEQYF.

The chain recombines TRBV5-6 with TRBJ2-2; possibly TRBD2 for D (6 bases). Between the trimmed V and J ends, which lost 0 bases and 6 bases, there was a span of 15 bases. This CDR3 contains 16 residues. CDR1 is SGHDT, CDR2 YYEEEE, per germline. The CDR3 nucleotides read TGTGCCAGCAGCTTGGCTGGACTACCCCTCGCCGGGGAGCTGTTTTTT. Residues: CASSLAGLPLAGELFF.

This chain joins TRBV27 and TRBJ2-7; 8 bases fit TRBD1. The CDR3 is 13 residues long. Germline values: CDR1 MNHEY, CDR2 SMNVEV (reference sequence). V lost 5 bases, J lost 4 bases, and 4 bases stayed unmatched. This CDR3 is CASSHGQGYEQYF. The CDR3 DNA reads as TGTGCCAGCAGTCACGGACAGGGTTACGAGCAGTACTTC.

The chain carries TRBV2 and TRBJ2-5; a possible D gene is TRBD2 (7 bases). The V and J ends lost 7 bases and 4 bases respectively, with 16 bases between them. CDR1 is SNHLY, CDR2 FYNNEI, per germline. This CDR3 is 14 amino acids long. CDR3 bases: TGTGCCAGCACCCTGGGAGGGGGGGGAGAGACCCAGTACTTC. Encoded protein: CASTLGGGGETQYF.

This clone was found once. This rearrangement joins TRBV6-1 to TRBJ2-7; weak D call: TRBD2 (6 bases). Trimming cost V 8 bases and J 3 bases, with 8 bases left between them. The CDR3 is 11 residues long. CDR1 and CDR2 (germline): MNHNS, SASEGT. CDR3 residues: CASQAGYEQYF. CDR3 DNA: TGTGCCAGCCAAGCGGGCTACGAGCAGTACTTC.

This clone turned up a few times. This rearrangement joins TRBV2 to TRBJ1-2; 8 positions agree with TRBD1. The length of the CDR3 is 15 residues. CDR1 and CDR2 from the germline V gene are SNHLY and FYNNEI. With 7 bases clipped from V and 0 bases from J, the junction kept 7 bases outside the gene matches. The CDR3 DNA is TGTGCCAGCACCGAACTCAGGGGGCCTAACTATGGCTACACCTTC. Translation: CASTELRGPNYGYTF.

About this clone itself: Within the sample, other DNA sequences also encode this same CDR3. The CDR3 DNA is TGTGCCAGCAGTGAAAGCGGAGATAATCAGCCCCAGCATTTT. It is translated as CASSESGDNQPQHF. The rearrangement joins TRBV6-1 to TRBJ1-5; D gene uncertain. The CDR3 spans 14 residues. Germline V gene sequence: CDR1 MNHNS, CDR2 SASEGT. Trimming left V 2 bases short and J 4 bases short, with 9 bases between.

The count of this clone is one. V usage is TRBV6-5 and J usage is TRBJ2-7, with 10 bases fitting TRBD1. V was clipped by 4 bases and J by 3 bases; unmatched bases: 3. Per germline, CDR1 MNHEY and CDR2 SVGAGI. The CDR3 loop spans 14 amino acids. DNA of the CDR3: TGTGCCAGCAGTTTGGGACAGGGGCACTACGAGCAGTACTTC. This translates into CASSLGQGHYEQYF.

J is TRBJ2-1 and V is TRBV9; TRBD1 matches 7 bases. Germline lookup yields CDR1 SGDLS and CDR2 YYNGEE. Losses at the gene ends were 2 bases for V and 8 bases for J; bases not matched to a gene: 7. CDR3 size: 14 residues. CDR3 sequence reads: CASSVEGASDEQFF. Written as DNA, the CDR3 is TGTGCCAGCAGCGTTGAGGGGGCCTCCGATGAGCAGTTCTTC.

The rearrangement uses TRBV16 and TRBJ2-7; 9 bases fit TRBD1. The germline V gene has CDR1 KGHSY and CDR2 FQNENV. Trimming at V came to 5 bases and at J to 5 bases, leaving 4 bases not matched to a gene. The CDR3 is made up of 13 amino acids. The CDR3 here is CASSLDRGNEQYF. CDR3 nucleotide sequence: TGTGCCAGCAGCTTGGACAGGGGCAACGAGCAGTACTTC.

The gene calls are TRBV7-9 and TRBJ1-4, with 10 bases aligning to TRBD1. The J segment lost 5 bases and the V segment lost 5 bases, leaving 5 bases of the junction unmatched. CDR1 and CDR2 from the germline V gene are SEHNR and FQNEAQ (reference sequence). The CDR3 spans 15 residues. The CDR3 DNA reads as TGTGCCAGCAGCCCTCCGGGACAGGGGAATGAAAAACTGTTTTTT. Residues: CASSPPGQGNEKLFF.

This clone is labeled as medium-sized. This chain uses TRBV19 with TRBJ1-1, with a possible D match to TRBD1 (5 bases). The CDR3 runs to 14 residues. Germline values: CDR1 LNHDA, CDR2 SQIVND (reference sequence). V lost 3 bases, J lost 1 base, and 9 bases lay in between. The CDR3 region is CASSIWGGNTEAFF. CDR3 DNA sequence: TGTGCCAGTAGTATTTGGGGGGGGAACACTGAAGCTTTCTTT.

V gene TRBV9 combines with J gene TRBJ2-7; 7 bases are a match to TRBD2. The CDR3 is 12 residues long. The junction had 5 bases not matched to a gene; V was cut back by 4 bases and J by 7 bases. The germline CDR1 and CDR2 sequences are SGDLS and YYNGEE. The CDR3 loop is CASSPGGGEQYF. DNA for the CDR3: TGTGCCAGCAGCCCGGGGGGTGGGGAGCAGTACTTC.

The rearrangement joins TRBV15 to TRBJ1-1; 9 bases line up with TRBD1. V lost 8 bases, J lost 4 bases, and 17 bases stayed unmatched. CDR1 and CDR2 (germline): LNHNV, YYDKDF (reference sequence). The CDR3 is made up of 17 amino acids. CDR3 amino acids: CATAVGGTGIRGTEAFF. Written as DNA, the CDR3 is TGTGCCACCGCCGTAGGCGGGACAGGGATTCGAGGCACTGAAGCTTTCTTT.

This chain links TRBV11-2 with TRBJ2-5; D may be TRBD2 (6 bases). The CDR3 is 15 amino acids. Germline CDR1 and CDR2: SGHAT and FQNNGV. V was pared by 2 bases and J by 2 bases, with 12 bases between. In DNA, the CDR3 is TGTGCCAGCAGCTTATTTGCGGGGCTTCAAGAGACCCAGTACTTC. Its translation is CASSLFAGLQETQYF.

The rearrangement joins TRBV6-1 to TRBJ1-3; D not resolved. This CDR3 contains 16 residues. Germline V lookup: CDR1 MNHNS, CDR2 SASEGT. With 1 base removed from V and 0 bases from J, the gap between germline ends came to 10 bases. CDR3 amino acids: CASSEEDTASGNTIYF. The CDR3, as DNA: TGTGCCAGCAGTGAAGAAGACACAGCCTCTGGAAACACCATATATTTT.

The CDR3 loop reads CASSYTTDYGYTF. CDR3 nucleotide sequence: TGTGCCAGCAGTTACACGACAGACTATGGCTACACCTTC. This chain uses TRBV6-5 with TRBJ1-2; D perhaps matches TRBD1 (5 bases). V lost 2 bases to trimming and J lost 3 bases, with 7 bases between them. Germline values: CDR1 MNHEY, CDR2 SVGAGI. CDR3 size: 13 residues.

J is TRBJ2-1 and V is TRBV9; possible D gene TRBD2, 6 bases. V lost 4 bases and J 10 bases, leaving 12 bases between the germline ends. The CDR3 sequence is 12 residues long. Germline V gene lookup returns CDR1 SGDLS and CDR2 YYNGEE. The CDR3 loop reads CASSPGGEEQFF. DNA for the CDR3: TGTGCCAGCAGCCCCGGCGGGGAGGAGCAGTTCTTC.

The chain links TRBV5-4 to TRBJ2-2; TRBD1 aligns across 7 bases. Germline lookup yields CDR1 SGHNT and CDR2 YYREEE (reference sequence). V shed 4 bases and J 3 bases; nucleotides not matched to a gene: 6. This CDR3 comprises 15 residues. CDR3 coding DNA: TGTGCCAGCAGCGCGGACAGGTCCTACACCGGGGAGCTGTTTTTT. Amino acid sequence: CASSADRSYTGELFF.

This clone appeared once. This rearrangement joins TRBV27 to TRBJ2-3, with 9 bases matching TRBD2. J lost 4 bases, V lost 8 bases, and 10 bases had no gene match. The CDR3 consists of 15 residues. Germline assignment: CDR1 MNHEY and CDR2 SMNVEV (reference sequence). Here the CDR3 reads CASGRGTSPPDTQYF. DNA of the CDR3: TGTGCCAGCGGGAGGGGGACTAGCCCCCCAGATACGCAGTATTTT.

CDR3 protein: CASSWGTGADTIYF. CDR3 coding DNA: TGTGCCAGCAGCTGGGGGACAGGGGCAGACACCATATATTTT. V gene TRBV13 combines with J gene TRBJ1-3; 10 nucleotides line up with TRBD1. This CDR3 comprises 14 residues. Losses at the gene ends were 4 bases for V and 8 bases for J; bases not matched to a gene: 5. Germline V gene lookup returns CDR1 PRHDT and CDR2 FYEKMQ (reference sequence).

By share of the sample, this clone is medium-sized (0.01 to 0.1%). This chain connects TRBV2 to TRBJ2-7; 10 nucleotides agree with TRBD2. CDR1 SNHLY and CDR2 FYNNEI come from the germline V gene. The CDR3 extends over 13 amino acids. V lost 11 bases and J lost 4; bases outside the gene matches: 8. In DNA form, the CDR3 reads TGTGCCGCCGCCGGGACTAGCGTTTACGAGCAGTACTTC. Translation gives CAAAGTSVYEQYF.

The V call is TRBV6-5, the J call TRBJ2-7; D is perhaps TRBD1 (5 bases). Trimming shortened V by 2 bases and J by 3 bases, and 14 bases separated the two germline ends. The length of the CDR3 is 15 residues. The V gene's germline CDR1 is MNHEY and CDR2 SVGAGI. DNA for the CDR3: TGTGCCAGCAGTTACACGGTGGGGCCCTACTACGAGCAGTACTTC. Translated, it gives CASSYTVGPYYEQYF.

The chain uses TRBV5-1 and TRBJ2-1, with D tentatively TRBD1 (5 bases). This CDR3 has 13 amino acids. V was pared by 7 bases and J by 0 bases, with 8 bases between. Germline CDR1 and CDR2: SGHRS and YFSETQ. For the CDR3, the DNA is TGCGCCAGCCAGGGAAGCTCCTACAATGAGCAGTTCTTC. This encodes CASQGSSYNEQFF.

The chain carries TRBV29-1 and TRBJ1-2; 10 bases are a match to TRBD1. After removal of 5 bases from V and 5 bases from J, the junction contained 8 bases not matched to a gene. CDR3 size: 14 residues. Germline V gene lookup returns CDR1 SQVTM and CDR2 ANQGSEA. The DNA of the CDR3 is TGCAGCGTTAGGGGACAGGGGCCTTGGTATGGCTACACCTTC. It codes for CSVRGQGPWYGYTF. Full variable domain (outside the CDR3, taken from reference TRBV29-1 and TRBJ1-2): SAVISQKPSRDICQRGTSLTIQCQVDSQVTMMFWYRQQPGQSLTLIATANQGSEATYESGFVIDKFPISRPNLTFSTLTVSNMSPEDSSIYLCSVRGQGPWYGYTFGSGTRLTVV.

The V call is TRBV9, the J call TRBJ2-3; D possibly corresponds to TRBD2 (5 bases). The V and J ends lost 5 bases and 1 base respectively, with 17 bases between them. From germline, CDR1 is SGDLS and CDR2 YYNGEE. CDR3 size: 16 residues. CDR3 bases: TGTGCCAGCAGTCACGCCCAACTAGAGGGCACAGATACGCAGTATTTT. Its translation: CASSHAQLEGTDTQYF.

In this sample, this clone turned up once. This chain uses TRBV29-1 with TRBJ1-1; D perhaps matches TRBD1 (5 bases). The germline V gene encodes CDR1 SQVTM and CDR2 ANQGSEA. Trimming shortened V by 1 base and J by 5 bases, and 14 bases separated the two germline ends. The CDR3 length is 14 residues. CDR3 loop: CSVEGGVKKTEAFF. In DNA, the CDR3 is TGCAGCGTTGAAGGGGGGGTTAAGAAGACTGAAGCTTTCTTT.

The gene calls are TRBV15 and TRBJ1-2; D is possibly TRBD1 (6 bases). V was cut by 5 bases and J by 3 bases, with 19 bases left in between. The CDR3 runs 16 residues. Germline-derived CDR1 and CDR2 are LNHNV and YYDKDF (reference sequence). The CDR3 DNA sequence: TGTGCCACCAGCCCTCGGGTCACAGGGAAGGACTATGGCTACACCTTC. As protein: CATSPRVTGKDYGYTF.

The rearrangement joins TRBV7-8 to TRBJ1-1, with TRBD1 matching over 9 bases. CDR1 and CDR2 (germline): SGHVS, FQNEAQ. Germline trimming cut 5 bases from V and 1 base from J; bases unmatched to any gene: 8. This CDR3 is 16 amino acids long. As DNA, the CDR3 is TGTGCCAGCAGCACCCTACAGGGGGCGGCGAACACTGAAGCTTTCTTT. Translation gives CASSTLQGAANTEAFF. The whole variable domain, filled in from reference TRBV7-8 and TRBJ1-1, reads GAGVSQSPRYKVAKRGQDVALRCDPISGHVSLFWYQQALGQGPEFLTYFQNEAQLDKSGLPSDRFFAERPEGSVSTLKIQRTQQEDSAVYLCASSTLQGAANTEAFFGQGTRLTVV.

The genes are TRBV5-4 and TRBJ1-2; 12 bases are a match to TRBD1. The trim removed 3 bases at V and 6 bases at J, leaving 3 bases unmatched. This CDR3 contains 14 residues. Germline V CDR1 and CDR2: SGHNT, YYREEE (reference sequence). CDR3 sequence: CASSSGQGANGYTF. The CDR3, as DNA: TGTGCCAGCAGCTCGGGACAGGGGGCAAATGGCTACACCTTC.

This chain uses TRBV6-1 with TRBJ2-1; 8 bases line up with TRBD2. Germline values: CDR1 MNHNS, CDR2 SASEGT. CDR3 length equals 16 residues. The V segment lost 2 bases and the J segment 8 bases; nucleotides outside the gene matches: 11. CDR3 protein: CASSESTGGPLDEQFF. The CDR3, as DNA: TGTGCCAGCAGTGAATCTACGGGGGGGCCCCTTGATGAGCAGTTCTTC.